What follows are 3 T cell receptor beta chains derived from one specimen sequenced in a study of T cell responses to AZD1222 COVID-19 vaccine. Sequenced by immunoSEQ multiplex PCR; TCRdb stores in-frame clones only, minus some. The table includes around 120,000 clones, 70% to 85% detected once. The starting material was peripheral blood, obtained on day 0 of AZD1222 vaccination. The receptor set was obtained from an adult in good health.

This clone showed up just once. The chain carries TRBV2 and TRBJ2-3, with D unclear. The CDR3 covers 13 residues. V gave up 1 base and J gave up 14 bases, with 16 bases separating them. Germline V gives CDR1 SNHLY, CDR2 FYNNEI. The CDR3 DNA sequence: TGTGCCAGCAGTGAAGATCTAGTCCGAATGGGGTATTTT. Its protein product is CASSEDLVRMGYF.

The chain employs TRBV28 and TRBJ1-5; no clear D. Trimming took 2 bases from V and 2 from J, leaving 7 bases between them. In germline, CDR1 is MDHEN, CDR2 SYDVKM. This CDR3 is 14 amino acids long. The CDR3 loop reads CASSLHGGNQPQHF. CDR3 coding DNA: TGTGCCAGCAGTTTACATGGGGGCAATCAGCCCCAGCATTTT.

J is TRBJ1-1 and V is TRBV4-1; 7 bases align to TRBD1. The germline gives CDR1 MGHRA, CDR2 YSYEKL. Unmatched junction bases numbered 11, after V lost 4 bases and J lost 6 bases. The CDR3 covers 15 residues. CDR3 sequence reads: CASSPIGQATPEAFF. For the CDR3, the DNA is TGCGCCAGCAGCCCAATCGGACAGGCAACCCCTGAAGCTTTCTTT.